The clone carrying this T cell receptor beta chain was picked up many times. Its antigen is not known. These data belong to a study of CD8 T cells in ankylosing spondylitis. The study, taken as a whole, reports: Among TCR beta sequences, a motif of eight or nine highly homologous variants appeared characteristic of ankylosing spondylitis blood. Disease-associated clonotypes exhibited CD8+ identity and were relatively infrequent in peripheral blood.

Each CDR3 protein is one row after TCRdb ran MiXCR on the 5' RACE reads. The sample gives 100,000 to 150,000 distinct CDR3 sequences, over 10% of which show up once; 3.5% to 5% is in the top ten. Germline V gene data show CDR1 as SEHNR and CDR2 as FQNEAQ (reference sequence). This CDR3 region has 11 residues. The germline V and J ends were trimmed by 5 bases and 6 bases, with 6 bases remaining between them. The clonotype comes from a female donor with ankylosing spondylitis or in good health (not recorded which). Input material: blood, either unsorted or a sorted T cell fraction (not recorded which). V is TRBV7-9 and J is TRBJ2-3, with D hard to call. The CDR3 DNA reads as TGTGCCAGCAGCCAGATGGATACGCAGTATTTT. Protein product: CASSQMDTQYF.